Listed below are T cell receptor beta chains from one sample, sequenced in a study of cytomegalovirus exposure and HLA in healthy donors. Data came from immunoSEQ multiplex PCR; TCRdb stores just in-frame clones and leaves some out. The repertoire holds over 85,000 clones, with 60% to 85% as singletons. Sequenced: PBMCs. Receptors originate from a woman aged 25 to 45 in good health and CMV-seronegative. The CDR3 runs from the conserved cysteine through the conserved F or W.

j_call	v_call	cdr3_aa
TRBJ2-5	TRBV7-2	CASSIQGVAETQYF
TRBJ2-7	TRBV11-3	CASSSSSYEQYF
TRBJ2-5	TRBV5-1	CASSFDRVLKTQYF
TRBJ2-2	TRBV5-1	CASSVTSIPGELFF
TRBJ2-1	TRBV18	CASSQLARNEQFF
TRBJ1-2	TRBV6-1	CASRAGGSGDGGYTF
TRBJ1-4	TRBV7-9	CASNWGGSGEKLFF
TRBJ2-1	TRBV20-1	CSASTSDEQFF
TRBJ1-1	TRBV5-1	CASSSGFTEAFF
TRBJ1-2	TRBV9	CASSVEGEGYYGYTF
TRBJ2-1	TRBV13	CASSATGTSGPNTYNEQFF
TRBJ1-5	TRBV28	CASSLLWQGGQPQHF
TRBJ1-2	TRBV4-3	CASSQDRVTNYGYTF
TRBJ2-1	TRBV5-1	CASSLPGTSGADNEQFF
TRBJ1-5	TRBV18	CASSPGQGYQPQHF
TRBJ2-7	TRBV4-1	CASSQDRPSGHYEQYF
TRBJ1-2	TRBV12-5	CASGLVTTGGANYGYTF
TRBJ1-4	TRBV6-5	CASRRTGVDEKLFF
TRBJ2-7	TRBV7-2	CASSLVRQVGHHEQYF
TRBJ1-2	TRBV4-1	CASSQDRMYYGYTF
TRBJ1-3	TRBV5-1	CASSLTGPGNTIYF
TRBJ1-5	TRBV19	CASSTPGRRQPQHF
TRBJ2-7	TRBV5-1	CASSRLNTGGAYEQYF
TRBJ1-3	TRBV6-5	CASSRRGGNTIYF
TRBJ1-2	TRBV10-1	CASSERGGTNYGYTF
TRBJ1-5	TRBV30	CAWSAGLDQPQHF
TRBJ1-2	TRBV29-1	CSVDAGGGYTF
TRBJ2-7	TRBV5-1	CASSRPGDEQYF
TRBJ2-5	TRBV2	CASSRRRGEETQYF
TRBJ2-1	TRBV14	CASSPTAGVGYNEQFF
TRBJ2-7	TRBV4-1	CASSHTVVTRNYEQYF
TRBJ1-1	TRBV11-2	CASSLSGSNMNTEAFF
TRBJ2-1	TRBV5-6	CASSNPRVAGVNEQFF
TRBJ2-5	TRBV7-2	CASSTGETQYF
TRBJ1-5	TRBV4-2	CASSLGTDLVGNQPQHF
TRBJ1-4	TRBV7-6	CASSDRDRQDEKLFF
TRBJ2-7	TRBV6-1	CASTAGTGGYEQYF
TRBJ2-1	TRBV7-2	CASSLGLAYNEQFF
TRBJ1-2	TRBV6-1	CASSEASRALNGYTF
TRBJ1-2	TRBV4-1	CASSQAAGQGSTYGYTF
TRBJ2-3	TRBV6-5	CASRQEADTQYF